This T cell receptor beta chain was observed in a study of blood T cell repertoires in COVID-19. At the level of the study: Samples taken during acute and convalescent COVID-19 were collected in the United States, Italy and Spain. PBMCs, B-cell-depleted T cells, or T cells provided the cDNA or gDNA that made up the material.

The V segment lost 0 bases and the J segment 10 bases; nucleotides outside the gene matches: 5. The CDR3 loop spans 14 amino acids. Germline lookup yields CDR1 SGHNT and CDR2 YYREEE (reference sequence). In the original processing: Amplification from reference gene primers served as the basis for estimated nucleated cell counts. Data came from immunoSEQ multiplex PCR; TCRdb stores just in-frame clones and leaves some out. That table is the source of V, J and clone size, and D and trimming were worked out from the DNA. The data contain roughly 230,000 clones, about 88% of them singletons. The receptor was isolated from a man aged 40-55 years with acute or convalescent COVID-19. The rearrangement links TRBV5-4 to TRBJ2-1; 9 bases are a match to TRBD2. The sequenced material came from peripheral blood. The DNA for the CDR3 is TGTGCCAGCAGCTTGGGTGTAGCGGGAGTCGAGCAGTTCTTC. Its protein product is CASSLGVAGVEQFF.